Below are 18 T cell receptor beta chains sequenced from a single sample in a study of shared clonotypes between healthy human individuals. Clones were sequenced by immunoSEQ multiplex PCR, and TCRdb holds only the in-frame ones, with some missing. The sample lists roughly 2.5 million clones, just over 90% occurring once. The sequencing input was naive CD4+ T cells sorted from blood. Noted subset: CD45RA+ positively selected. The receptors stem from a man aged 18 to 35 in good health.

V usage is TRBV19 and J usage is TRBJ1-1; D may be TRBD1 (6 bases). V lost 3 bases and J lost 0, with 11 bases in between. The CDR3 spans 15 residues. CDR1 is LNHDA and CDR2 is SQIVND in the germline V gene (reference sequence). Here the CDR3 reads CASSMSGQMNTEAFF. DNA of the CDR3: TGTGCCAGTAGTATGTCCGGACAGATGAACACTGAAGCTTTCTTT.

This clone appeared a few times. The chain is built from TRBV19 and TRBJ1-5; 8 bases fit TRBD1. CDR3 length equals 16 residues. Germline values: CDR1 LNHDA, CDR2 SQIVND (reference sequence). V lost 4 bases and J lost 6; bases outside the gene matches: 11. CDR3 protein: CASSSPGQGFGQPQHF. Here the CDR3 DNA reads TGTGCCAGTAGTAGTCCAGGACAGGGATTCGGTCAGCCCCAGCATTTT. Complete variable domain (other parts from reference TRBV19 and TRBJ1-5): DGGITQSPKYLFRKEGQNVTLSCEQNLNHDAMYWYRQDPGQGLRLIYYSQIVNDFQKGDIAEGYSVSREKKESFPLTVTSAQKNPTAFYLCASSSPGQGFGQPQHFGDGTRLSIL.

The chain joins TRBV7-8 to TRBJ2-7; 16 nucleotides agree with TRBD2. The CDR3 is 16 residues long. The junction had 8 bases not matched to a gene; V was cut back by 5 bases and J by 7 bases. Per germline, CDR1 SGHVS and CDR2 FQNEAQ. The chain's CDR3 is CASSPGLAGGIREQYF. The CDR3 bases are TGTGCCAGCAGCCCGGGACTAGCGGGGGGGATAAGGGAGCAGTACTTC.

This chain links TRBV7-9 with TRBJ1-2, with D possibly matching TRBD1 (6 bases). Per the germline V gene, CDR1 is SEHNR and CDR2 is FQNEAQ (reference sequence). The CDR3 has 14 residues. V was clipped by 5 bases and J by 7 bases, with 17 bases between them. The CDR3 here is CASSPRLQGSGYTF. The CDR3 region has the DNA TGTGCCAGCAGCCCCCGTTTACAGGGCTCTGGCTACACCTTC.

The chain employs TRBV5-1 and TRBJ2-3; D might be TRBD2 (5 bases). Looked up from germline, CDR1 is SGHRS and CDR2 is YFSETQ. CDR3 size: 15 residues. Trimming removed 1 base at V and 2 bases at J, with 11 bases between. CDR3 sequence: CASSLSGHPTDTQYF. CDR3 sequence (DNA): TGCGCCAGCAGCTTGAGCGGCCACCCCACAGATACGCAGTATTTT.

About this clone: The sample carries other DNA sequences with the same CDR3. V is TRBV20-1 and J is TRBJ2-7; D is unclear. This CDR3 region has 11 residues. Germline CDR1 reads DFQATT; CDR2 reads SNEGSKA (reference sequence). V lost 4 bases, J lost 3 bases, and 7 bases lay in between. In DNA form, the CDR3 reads TGCAGTGCTAAAGATCGCTACGAGCAGTACTTC. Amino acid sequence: CSAKDRYEQYF.

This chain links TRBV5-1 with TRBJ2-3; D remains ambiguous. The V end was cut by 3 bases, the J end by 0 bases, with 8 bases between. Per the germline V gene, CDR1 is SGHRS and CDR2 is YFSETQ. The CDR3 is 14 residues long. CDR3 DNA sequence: TGCGCCAGCAGCTATGAGGTTAGCACAGATACGCAGTATTTT. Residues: CASSYEVSTDTQYF.

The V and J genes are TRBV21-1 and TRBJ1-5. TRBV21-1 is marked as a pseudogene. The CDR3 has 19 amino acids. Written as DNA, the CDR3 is TGTGCCAGCAGCATTATGGGACAAAGACTAGGGTCCAGCAATCAGCCCCAGCATTTT. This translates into CASSIMGQRLGSSNQPQHF.

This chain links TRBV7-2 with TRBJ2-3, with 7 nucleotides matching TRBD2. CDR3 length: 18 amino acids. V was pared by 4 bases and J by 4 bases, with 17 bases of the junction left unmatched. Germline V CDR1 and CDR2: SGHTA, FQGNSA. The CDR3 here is CASSSPAGGRGRSDTQYF. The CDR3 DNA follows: TGTGCCAGCAGCTCCCCCGCCGGTGGGCGGGGGAGGTCAGATACGCAGTATTTT.

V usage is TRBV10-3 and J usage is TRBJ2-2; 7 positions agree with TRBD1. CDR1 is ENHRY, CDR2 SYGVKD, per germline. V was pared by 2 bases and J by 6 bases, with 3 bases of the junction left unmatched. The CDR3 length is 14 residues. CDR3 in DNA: TGTGCCATCAGTGAGACGCAGGGGGCCGGGGAGCTGTTTTTT. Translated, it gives CAISETQGAGELFF.

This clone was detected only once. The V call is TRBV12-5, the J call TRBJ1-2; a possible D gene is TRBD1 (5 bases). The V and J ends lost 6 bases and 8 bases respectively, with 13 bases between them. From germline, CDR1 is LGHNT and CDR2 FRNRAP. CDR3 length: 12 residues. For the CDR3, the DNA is TGTGCTAGTGGGGACATTGGGGGAGGCTACACCTTC. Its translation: CASGDIGGGYTF.

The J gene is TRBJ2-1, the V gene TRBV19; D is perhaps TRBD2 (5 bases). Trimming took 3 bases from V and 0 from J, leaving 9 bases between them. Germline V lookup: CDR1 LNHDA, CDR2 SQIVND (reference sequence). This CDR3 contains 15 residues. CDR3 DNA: TGTGCCAGTAGTATGCGTGGGAGCTCCTACAATGAGCAGTTCTTC. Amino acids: CASSMRGSSYNEQFF.

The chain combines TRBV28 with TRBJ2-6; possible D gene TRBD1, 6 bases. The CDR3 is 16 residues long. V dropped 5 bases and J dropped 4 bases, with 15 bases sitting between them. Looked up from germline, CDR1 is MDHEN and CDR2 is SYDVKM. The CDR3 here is CASSPATGSGANVLTF. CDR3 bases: TGTGCCAGCAGTCCAGCTACAGGGTCCGGGGCCAACGTCCTGACTTTC. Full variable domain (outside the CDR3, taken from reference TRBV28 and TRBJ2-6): DVKVTQSSRYLVKRTGEKVFLECVQDMDHENMFWYRQDPGLGLRLIYFSYDVKMKEKGDIPEGYSVSREKKERFSLILESASTNQTSMYLCASSPATGSGANVLTFGAGSRLTVL.

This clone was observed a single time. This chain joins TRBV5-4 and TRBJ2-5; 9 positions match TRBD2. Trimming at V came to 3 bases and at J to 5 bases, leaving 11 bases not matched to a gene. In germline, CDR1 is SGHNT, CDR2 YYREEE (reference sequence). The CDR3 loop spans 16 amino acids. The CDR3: CASSSPGSGGRETQYF. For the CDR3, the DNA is TGTGCCAGCAGCTCCCCTGGTAGCGGGGGAAGGGAGACCCAGTACTTC. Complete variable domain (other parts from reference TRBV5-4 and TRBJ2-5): ETGVTQSPTHLIKTRGQQVTLRCSSQSGHNTVSWYQQALGQGPQFIFQYYREEENGRGNFPPRFSGLQFPNYSSELNVNALELDDSALYLCASSSPGSGGRETQYFGPGTRLLVL.

CDR3 residues: CAISSTGTDYEQYF. The CDR3 DNA follows: TGTGCCATCAGCTCAACCGGGACAGACTACGAGCAGTACTTC. J is TRBJ2-7 and V is TRBV10-3; 7 bases align to TRBD1. The germline V gene has CDR1 ENHRY and CDR2 SYGVKD. This CDR3 is built from 14 residues. V shed 6 bases, J shed 3 bases, and the junction held 8 bases outside the gene matches.

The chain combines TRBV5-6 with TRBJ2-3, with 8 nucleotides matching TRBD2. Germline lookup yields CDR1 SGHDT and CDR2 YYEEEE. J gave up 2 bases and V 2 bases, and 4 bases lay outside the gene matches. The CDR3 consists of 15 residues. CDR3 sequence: CASSFDSGVTDTQYF. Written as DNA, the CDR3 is TGTGCCAGCAGCTTTGATAGCGGGGTCACAGATACGCAGTATTTT.

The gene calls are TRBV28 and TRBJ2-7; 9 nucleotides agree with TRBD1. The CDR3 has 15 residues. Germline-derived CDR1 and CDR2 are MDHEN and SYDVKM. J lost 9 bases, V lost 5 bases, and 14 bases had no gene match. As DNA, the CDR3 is TGTGCCAGCAGTCTTACCTCCGGGACAGGGACAGGGCAGTACTTC. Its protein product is CASSLTSGTGTGQYF.

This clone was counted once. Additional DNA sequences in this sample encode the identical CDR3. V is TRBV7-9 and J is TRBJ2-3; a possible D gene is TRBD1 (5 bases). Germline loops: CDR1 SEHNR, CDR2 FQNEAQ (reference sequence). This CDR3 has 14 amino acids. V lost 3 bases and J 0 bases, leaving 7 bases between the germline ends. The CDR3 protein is CASSLQGSTDTQYF. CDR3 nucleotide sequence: TGTGCCAGCAGCTTGCAGGGAAGCACAGATACGCAGTATTTT.